These T cell receptor beta chains were read from a single sample in a study of cytomegalovirus exposure and HLA in healthy donors. Profiled with immunoSEQ multiplex PCR; TCRdb holds only in-frame clones, not every one. The sample contains 120,000 or so clones, around 88% of which appear only once. The sequenced sample consisted of PBMCs. The receptors come from a man between 18 and 35 years old in good health and CMV-seronegative. The CDR3 runs from the conserved cysteine through the conserved F or W. A D gene is named only where the DNA matches it firmly. Clone size is stated in some rows and not others, as once, few, many or a class when expanded.

j_call d_call v_call clone_size cdr3_aa cdr3_nt
TRBJ2-1 TRBD2 TRBV5-5 . CASSQNSGLAGIEQFF TGTGCCAGCAGCCAGAATTCTGGGCTAGCGGGAATTGAGCAGTTCTTC
TRBJ2-6 . TRBV27 . CASSLRRQANVLTF TGTGCCAGCAGTTTGCGCCGACAGGCCAACGTCCTGACTTTC
TRBJ2-2 . TRBV5-1 . CASSMARENTGELFF TGCGCCAGCAGCATGGCCAGGGAAAACACCGGGGAGCTGTTTTTT
TRBJ1-4 TRBD1 TRBV18 . CASSPNLDRADEKLFF TGTGCCAGCTCACCTAACCTGGACAGGGCGGATGAAAAACTGTTTTTT
TRBJ1-3 . TRBV5-6 . CASSGGLTLGNTIYF TGTGCCAGCAGCGGGGGCCTCACCCTTGGAAACACCATATATTTT
TRBJ2-7 TRBD2 TRBV27 . CASSPKGLAGGGEQYF TGTGCCAGCAGCCCGAAAGGACTAGCGGGAGGGGGCGAGCAGTACTTC
TRBJ1-2 . TRBV6-5 . CASAPSYREFSYTF TGTGCCAGCGCTCCCTCCTACAGGGAGTTTAGCTACACCTTC
TRBJ2-2 . TRBV13 . CASSSQNTGELFF TGTGCCAGCAGCTCCCAGAACACCGGGGAGCTGTTTTTT
TRBJ1-4 . TRBV2 . CASRDVWSEKLFF TGTGCCAGCAGGGATGTCTGGAGTGAAAAACTGTTTTTT
TRBJ2-7 TRBD1 TRBV30 . CAWSMGDRDSREQYF TGTGCCTGGAGTATGGGGGACAGGGATTCGCGCGAGCAGTACTTC
TRBJ2-3 . TRBV5-1 . CASSAGNGRTDTQYF TGCGCCAGCAGCGCGGGGAATGGTAGGACAGATACGCAGTATTTT
TRBJ2-7 TRBD1 TRBV7-9 . CASSSNPGQGKSYEQYF TGTGCCAGCAGCTCCAACCCGGGACAGGGGAAATCCTACGAGCAGTACTTC
TRBJ1-3 . TRBV7-2 . CASSLARAGNTIYF TGTGCCAGCAGCTTAGCCAGGGCTGGAAACACCATATATTTT
TRBJ1-6 . TRBV7-8 . CASSPPGVDNSPLHF TGTGCCAGCAGCCCCCCGGGGGTGGATAATTCACCCCTCCACTTT
TRBJ2-5 TRBD2 TRBV7-7 . CASSLVPPGTSGGAGETQYF TGTGCTAGCAGCTTAGTCCCTCCCGGGACTAGCGGGGGGGCCGGGGAGACCCAGTACTTC
TRBJ1-4 . TRBV19 . CASGDRPNEKLFF TGTGCCAGTGGTGACAGACCTAATGAAAAACTGTTTTTT
TRBJ2-2 TRBD2 TRBV30 . CAWQGLETGELFF TGTGCCTGGCAGGGACTAGAAACCGGGGAGCTGTTTTTT
TRBJ1-2 . TRBV28 few CASSLRGGGYTF TGTGCCAGCAGTTTAAGGGGTGGCGGCTACACCTTC
TRBJ1-5 . TRBV6-1 few CASSQGNQPQHF TGTGCCAGCAGCCAGGGCAATCAGCCCCAGCATTTT
TRBJ2-1 . TRBV27 . CASSLQTGAGVNEQFF TGTGCCAGCAGTCTACAGACAGGGGCGGGAGTGAATGAGCAGTTCTTC
TRBJ2-7 . TRBV27 . CASSLSGWRALGHEQYF TGTGCCAGCAGTTTATCCGGCTGGAGGGCCCTTGGACACGAGCAGTACTTC
TRBJ2-4 . TRBV4-2 few CASSQDVLAKNIQYF TGTGCCAGCAGCCAAGATGTATTAGCCAAAAACATTCAGTACTTC
TRBJ1-1 . TRBV30 few CAWSVQVNTEAFF TGTGCCTGGAGTGTACAGGTGAACACTGAAGCTTTCTTT
TRBJ2-2 . TRBV7-8 . CASSFSAGYTGELFF TGTGCCAGCAGCTTCTCGGCGGGATACACCGGGGAGCTGTTTTTT
TRBJ1-2 . TRBV6-5 few CASSYRQGGGYTF TGTGCCAGCAGTTACAGGCAGGGTGGCGGCTACACCTTC
TRBJ2-3 . TRBV7-9 . CASSLEARDTQYF TGTGCCAGCAGCTTAGAGGCTAGAGATACGCAGTATTTT
TRBJ2-3 . TRBV5-1 once CASSVGHAEDTQYF TGCGCCAGCAGCGTAGGACACGCTGAAGATACGCAGTATTTT
TRBJ2-3 TRBD1 TRBV7-9 . CASSPPRGTDDTDTQYF TGTGCCAGCAGCCCCCCGAGGGGGACAGACGACACAGATACGCAGTATTTT
TRBJ2-7 TRBD1 TRBV7-2 . CASSSPGTGNSYEQYF TGTGCCAGCAGCTCTCCGGGGACAGGAAACTCCTACGAGCAGTACTTC
TRBJ2-7 TRBD2 TRBV2 . CASNFASGSSYEQYF TGTGCCAGCAATTTCGCCAGCGGGAGCTCCTACGAGCAGTACTTC
TRBJ1-4 TRBD1 TRBV5-1 . CASRRTGGTNEKLFF TGCGCCAGCAGACGGACAGGGGGTACTAATGAAAAACTGTTTTTT
TRBJ1-1 . TRBV27 . CASSIRQGGTEAFF TGTGCCAGCAGCATAAGGCAGGGTGGTACTGAAGCTTTCTTT
TRBJ2-7 TRBD2 TRBV6-6 . CASSYKAGERYEQYF TGTGCCAGCAGTTACAAAGCGGGAGAACGGTACGAGCAGTACTTC
TRBJ2-1 TRBD2 TRBV9 . CASSVVAGLAAYNEQFF TGTGCCAGCAGCGTAGTAGCGGGACTAGCGGCCTACAATGAGCAGTTCTTC